The following is a TCR beta chain sequence with its context. These data originate in a study of blood T cell repertoires in COVID-19. The authors' processing: Reference gene primer amplification yielded estimated nucleated cell counts. The table came from immunoSEQ multiplex PCR; TCRdb's copy has only in-frame clones and leaves some out. That table supplies the V and J calls and clone size; D and trimming were determined from the DNA. This table holds 56,000 or so clones, more than 85% found once. This CDR3 is 14 amino acids long. Germline-derived CDR1 and CDR2 are SGHVS and FNYEAQ. Trimming removed 7 bases at V and 2 bases at J, with 9 bases between.

The sequenced sample consisted of peripheral blood. This chain uses TRBV7-6 with TRBJ2-6; no definite D call. The source is a man in his fifties with active COVID-19. As DNA, the CDR3 is TGTGCCAGCACTCCGGTGGCTGGGGCCAACGTCCTGACTTTC. It is translated as CASTPVAGANVLTF.